Listed below are T cell receptor beta chains from one sample, sequenced in a study of blood T cell repertoires in COVID-19. TCRdb's table, derived via immunoSEQ multiplex PCR, lists solely in-frame clones and lacks some. The sample lists 120,000 or so clones; 70% to 90% were seen once. Input material: peripheral blood. These receptors all stem from a woman aged 50 to 60 with acute or convalescent COVID-19. CDR3s include the opening cysteine and the closing phenylalanine or tryptophan. The D gene is left open where the match is weak. Expanded clones are given a class, and other clones once, few, many or no size at all.

>TRBV10-3|TRBJ2-5|NA|TRBD2
CAASGGRETQYF
TGTGCCGCCTCGGGGGGGCGAGAGACCCAGTACTTC
>TRBV27|TRBJ1-1|NA|TRBD1
CASSLSGQGATNTEAFF
TGTGCCAGCAGTTTATCCGGGCAGGGGGCGACGAACACTGAAGCTTTCTTT
>TRBV7-6|TRBJ2-1|few|NA
CASSPERRYNEQFF
TGTGCCAGCAGCCCGGAGAGACGGTACAATGAGCAGTTCTTC
>TRBV23-1|TRBJ1-2|NA|TRBD1
CASSLWTGGDYGYTF
TGCGCCAGCAGTCTATGGACAGGGGGCGACTATGGCTACACCTTC
>TRBV29-1|TRBJ2-5|NA|NA
CSVASAGETQYF
TGCAGCGTTGCTAGCGCTGGAGAGACCCAGTACTTC
>TRBV19|TRBJ1-2|NA|TRBD1
CASSSRDRSYGYTF
TGTGCCAGTAGTTCCCGGGACAGGAGCTATGGCTACACCTTC
>TRBV6-1|TRBJ1-6|NA|TRBD1
CASSGQGALNNSPLHF
TGTGCCAGCAGTGGACAGGGGGCCCTTAATAATTCACCCCTCCACTTT
>TRBV21-1|TRBJ2-7|NA|NA
CASSIGGRTGRLGNSYEQYF
TGTGCCAGCAGCATAGGAGGGAGGACGGGACGGCTCGGAAACTCCTACGAGCAGTACTTC
>TRBV5-6|TRBJ2-7|NA|TRBD2
CASSLTRDYSYEQYF
TGTGCCAGCAGCTTAACCCGGGACTACTCCTACGAGCAGTACTTC
>TRBV7-2|TRBJ2-7|NA|TRBD1
CASSYRQGPYEQYF
TGTGCCAGCAGCTACCGACAGGGGCCCTACGAGCAGTACTTC
>TRBV25-1|TRBJ2-3|NA|NA
CASTSTGTPDTQYF
TGTGCCAGCACCAGTACCGGGACTCCCGATACGCAGTATTTT
>TRBV29-1|TRBJ1-4|NA|NA
CSVAPRGEKLFF
TGCAGCGTTGCCCCCAGGGGAGAAAAACTGTTTTTT
>TRBV19|TRBJ1-1|NA|NA
CASSISGKGAEAFF
TGTGCCAGTAGTATCTCGGGGAAGGGCGCTGAAGCTTTCTTT
>TRBV28|TRBJ2-5|NA|TRBD2
CASTEGLAGFQETQYF
TGTGCCAGCACCGAGGGTCTAGCGGGATTTCAAGAGACCCAGTACTTC
>TRBV5-1|TRBJ2-5|NA|NA
CASSWARGGLEETQYF
TGCGCCAGCAGCTGGGCCCGGGGAGGACTCGAAGAGACCCAGTACTTC
>TRBV4-2|TRBJ1-2|few|NA
CASSQDGSGYLYGYTF
TGTGCCAGCAGCCAAGACGGCTCGGGATACCTCTATGGCTACACCTTC
>TRBV18|TRBJ1-1|NA|TRBD1
CASSPSGGTEAFF
TGTGCCAGCTCACCATCAGGGGGAACTGAAGCTTTCTTT
>TRBV5-1|TRBJ2-2|once|TRBD1
CASSLGQGAGTGELFF
TGCGCCAGCAGCTTGGGACAGGGGGCGGGCACCGGGGAGCTGTTTTTT
>TRBV20-1|TRBJ2-1|NA|NA
CSAVWYQPVF
TGCAGTGCCGTGTGGTATCAACCGGTCTTC
>TRBV7-9|TRBJ1-2|NA|NA
CASSSGTLTGGYTF
TGTGCCAGCAGCTCCGGGACACTGACGGGGGGCTACACCTTC
>TRBV5-1|TRBJ2-1|NA|TRBD2
CASSLMVAGGEQFF
TGCGCCAGCAGCTTGATGGTAGCGGGAGGTGAGCAGTTCTTC
>TRBV19|TRBJ2-1|NA|NA
CASSTSTSNEQFF
TGTGCCAGTAGTACGTCTACTAGTAATGAGCAGTTCTTC
>TRBV7-9|TRBJ1-2|NA|TRBD1
CASSPGQGASGNYGYTF
TGTGCCAGCAGCCCAGGACAGGGGGCGTCCGGAAACTATGGCTACACCTTC
>TRBV10-2|TRBJ2-1|NA|NA
CATTEVDEQFF
TGCGCCACCACGGAGGTCGATGAGCAGTTCTTC
>TRBV5-1|TRBJ2-2|NA|TRBD1
CASSRQSGGNTGELFF
TGCGCCAGCAGCCGGCAGTCAGGGGGCAACACCGGGGAGCTGTTTTTT
>TRBV2|TRBJ2-1|NA|TRBD2
CASSEAIPGGDEQFF
TGTGCCAGCAGTGAAGCCATCCCGGGGGGGGATGAGCAGTTCTTC
>TRBV20-1|TRBJ1-4|NA|NA
CSASRSEKLFF
TGCAGTGCTAGCCGGAGTGAAAAACTGTTTTTT
>TRBV3-1/TRBV3-2|TRBJ1-1|NA|NA
CASSPYWGDTEAFF
TGTGCCAGCAGCCCCTACTGGGGGGACACTGAAGCTTTCTTT
>TRBV3-1/TRBV3-2|TRBJ1-6|NA|NA
CASSPEVPNSPLHF
TGTGCCAGCAGCCCCGAGGTCCCCAATTCACCCCTCCACTTT
>TRBV5-6|TRBJ2-7|NA|NA
CASSLLSSDTYEQYF
TGTGCCAGCAGCTTGCTGTCTAGCGATACCTACGAGCAGTACTTC
>TRBV6-5|TRBJ2-2|NA|NA
CATNPANTGELFF
TGTGCCACGAACCCGGCGAACACCGGGGAGCTGTTTTTT
>TRBV25-1|TRBJ1-6|NA|NA
CASSETHEQGRWNSPLHF
TGTGCCAGCAGTGAAACACACGAACAGGGTAGGTGGAATTCACCCCTCCACTTT